This T cell receptor (beta chain) was recovered during a study of vaccination and CD4 T cells after COVID-19. Oncomine TCR Beta short-read sequencing was applied to DNA from cultured CD4+ T cells. TCRdb redid the calling of the PCR reads with MiXCR, one entry per CDR3 protein. The sample consists of around 23,000 distinct CDR3 sequences, about 45% of them appearing once. A word on this clonotype: The antigen remains unidentified.

Time point defined: late sampling 161 to 241 days after vaccination in a few convalescent patients. Regarding treatment: approximately 11-day PBMC culture with coronavirus spike peptide pools or control peptides (ViraFEST assay). V lost 6 bases and J lost 0, with 4 bases in between. The CDR3 has 12 amino acids. The chain joins TRBV12-3 or TRBV12-4 to TRBJ2-3; D gene uncertain. The sequencing used CD4+ T cells from blood, cultured in vitro, collected about 7 months after SARS-CoV-2 vaccination. The TCR was taken from a human donor who had recovered from COVID-19. Here the CDR3 DNA reads TGTGCCAGCAGCTCAAGCACAGATACGCAGTATTTT. Its protein product is CASSSSTDTQYF.